A selection of T cell receptor beta chains follows, all from one sample in a study of preoperative IRX-2 immunotherapy in early breast cancer. Sequenced by immunoSEQ multiplex PCR; TCRdb stores in-frame clones only, minus some. The sample holds roughly 93,000 clones; 70% to 90% are singletons and the top ten take roughly 2%. This material consisted of tumor tissue, taken after IRX-2 immunotherapy. These receptors all come from a human donor with breast cancer. Both conserved end residues are part of each CDR3. The order of the fields is V gene, clone size, D gene, CDR3 length, J gene, CDR3 protein, CDR3 DNA. D genes are given only for firm matches. Expanded clones are given a class, and other clones once, few, many or no size at all.

v_call: TRBV11-3; clone_size: few; d_call: TRBD1; cdr3_length: 14; j_call: TRBJ1-2; cdr3_aa: CASSIGTGYYGYTF; cdr3_nt: TGTGCCAGCAGCATTGGGACAGGGTACTATGGCTACACCTTC
v_call: TRBV5-1; clone_size: once; d_call: .; cdr3_length: 15; j_call: TRBJ1-1; cdr3_aa: CASSLHRGMNTEAFF; cdr3_nt: TGCGCCAGCAGCTTACATAGAGGGATGAACACTGAAGCTTTCTTT
v_call: TRBV19; clone_size: .; d_call: .; cdr3_length: 14; j_call: TRBJ2-1; cdr3_aa: CASSIWGRNNEQFF; cdr3_nt: TGTGCCAGTAGTATTTGGGGAAGGAATAATGAGCAGTTCTTC
v_call: TRBV6-8; clone_size: .; d_call: .; cdr3_length: 16; j_call: TRBJ2-6; cdr3_aa: CASSSTVPSGANVLTF; cdr3_nt: TGTGCCAGCAGTTCTACAGTCCCATCTGGGGCCAACGTCCTGACTTTC
v_call: TRBV28; clone_size: .; d_call: TRBD1; cdr3_length: 17; j_call: TRBJ2-6; cdr3_aa: CASSSGTGASGANVLTF; cdr3_nt: TGTGCCAGCAGTTCCGGGACAGGGGCCTCTGGGGCCAACGTCCTGACTTTC
v_call: TRBV11-3; clone_size: .; d_call: TRBD2; cdr3_length: 17; j_call: TRBJ2-3; cdr3_aa: CASSPHQVAGSTDTQYF; cdr3_nt: TGTGCCAGCAGCCCCCATCAGGTAGCGGGTTCAACAGATACGCAGTATTTT
v_call: TRBV23-1; clone_size: .; d_call: .; cdr3_length: 14; j_call: TRBJ2-7; cdr3_aa: CSPKHRKGSYEQYF; cdr3_nt: TGCAGCCCAAAACACCGCAAAGGGTCCTACGAGCAGTACTTC
v_call: TRBV6-8; clone_size: .; d_call: TRBD2; cdr3_length: 15; j_call: TRBJ2-1; cdr3_aa: CASRETSGRANEQFF; cdr3_nt: TGTGCCAGCAGAGAAACTAGCGGGAGGGCTAATGAGCAGTTCTTC
v_call: TRBV6-8; clone_size: once; d_call: TRBD2; cdr3_length: 13; j_call: TRBJ2-2; cdr3_aa: CAIGETGGGELFF; cdr3_nt: TGTGCCATCGGTGAAACGGGGGGCGGGGAGCTGTTTTTT
v_call: TRBV6-8; clone_size: .; d_call: TRBD2; cdr3_length: 15; j_call: TRBJ2-2; cdr3_aa: CASSYGSGRTGELFF; cdr3_nt: TGTGCCAGCAGTTACGGAAGCGGGAGGACCGGGGAGCTGTTTTTT
v_call: TRBV6-8; clone_size: .; d_call: .; cdr3_length: 15; j_call: TRBJ1-4; cdr3_aa: CASSYTAEHNEKLFF; cdr3_nt: TGTGCCAGCAGTTACACGGCGGAACATAATGAAAAACTGTTTTTT
v_call: TRBV19; clone_size: .; d_call: .; cdr3_length: 12; j_call: TRBJ1-5; cdr3_aa: CASKDGKGPQHF; cdr3_nt: TGTGCCAGTAAGGACGGGAAAGGGCCCCAGCATTTT
v_call: TRBV1; clone_size: .; d_call: .; cdr3_length: 14; j_call: TRBJ2-2; cdr3_aa: CASRPQGAGGELFF; cdr3_nt: TGCGCCAGCAGACCACAGGGGGCAGGCGGGGAGCTGTTTTTT
v_call: TRBV5-1; clone_size: .; d_call: .; cdr3_length: 15; j_call: TRBJ2-3; cdr3_aa: CASSLGVERTDTQYF; cdr3_nt: TGCGCCAGCAGCTTGGGTGTCGAGCGTACAGATACGCAGTATTTT
v_call: TRBV6-8; clone_size: .; d_call: .; cdr3_length: 15; j_call: TRBJ1-4; cdr3_aa: CASSYSGSLDEKLFF; cdr3_nt: TGTGCCAGCAGTTACTCGGGCAGTTTGGATGAAAAACTGTTTTTT
v_call: TRBV10-2; clone_size: .; d_call: .; cdr3_length: 14; j_call: TRBJ2-1; cdr3_aa: CASSRGTEYNEQFF; cdr3_nt: TGCGCCAGCAGTCGGGGGACAGAATACAATGAGCAGTTCTTC
v_call: TRBV19; clone_size: .; d_call: .; cdr3_length: 13; j_call: TRBJ1-1; cdr3_aa: CASNLALTTEAFF; cdr3_nt: TGTGCCAGTAATCTAGCCCTAACCACTGAAGCTTTCTTT
v_call: TRBV18; clone_size: once; d_call: .; cdr3_length: 14; j_call: TRBJ1-1; cdr3_aa: CASSLNYPNTEAFF; cdr3_nt: TGTGCCAGCTCACTAAACTATCCGAACACTGAAGCTTTCTTT
v_call: TRBV6-8; clone_size: .; d_call: .; cdr3_length: 12; j_call: TRBJ1-1; cdr3_aa: CASSRGKTEAFF; cdr3_nt: TGTGCCAGTTCTAGGGGAAAGACTGAAGCTTTCTTT
v_call: TRBV6-8; clone_size: .; d_call: .; cdr3_length: 15; j_call: TRBJ1-1; cdr3_aa: CASRRGQEMNTEAFF; cdr3_nt: TGTGCCAGCAGGAGAGGCCAGGAGATGAACACTGAAGCTTTCTTT
v_call: TRBV7-1; clone_size: .; d_call: .; cdr3_length: 13; j_call: TRBJ2-1; cdr3_aa: CASSFTGLPEQFF; cdr3_nt: TGTGCCAGCAGCTTCACGGGACTTCCAGAGCAGTTCTTC
v_call: TRBV5-1; clone_size: once; d_call: TRBD1; cdr3_length: 16; j_call: TRBJ2-2; cdr3_aa: CASSLEGGPNTGELFF; cdr3_nt: TGCGCCAGCAGCTTGGAAGGGGGCCCGAACACCGGGGAGCTGTTTTTT
v_call: TRBV10-1; clone_size: .; d_call: TRBD1; cdr3_length: 13; j_call: TRBJ1-4; cdr3_aa: CALKTGINEKLFF; cdr3_nt: TGCGCACTGAAGACAGGGATTAATGAAAAACTGTTTTTT
v_call: TRBV27; clone_size: .; d_call: .; cdr3_length: 17; j_call: TRBJ1-3; cdr3_aa: CASSEAKGFSSGNTIYF; cdr3_nt: TGTGCCAGCAGTGAGGCGAAAGGCTTTAGCTCTGGAAACACCATATATTTT